Given below is one TCR beta chain in context. Enrollment of patients from Seattle took place during active infection, with longitudinal follow-up. This specimen comes from a study of blood T cell repertoires in COVID-19. Study summary: Researchers got acute and convalescent COVID-19 samples from the United States, Italy and Spain. PBMCs, B-cell-depleted T cells, or T cells provided the cDNA or gDNA that made up the material.

In the original analysis: Estimation of nucleated cell counts relied on the amplification of reference gene primers. TCRdb's table, derived via immunoSEQ multiplex PCR, lists solely in-frame clones and lacks some. The V and J calls and the clone size are those of that table, but D and trimming were determined from the DNA. This table holds about 360,000 clones, 80% to 90% found once. The V gene's germline CDR1 is MNHEY and CDR2 SMNVEV (reference sequence). The CDR3 is made up of 13 amino acids. The germline V and J ends were trimmed by 5 bases and 2 bases, with 10 bases remaining between them. Source material: peripheral blood. V and J are TRBV27 and TRBJ2-7; D possibly corresponds to TRBD2 (5 bases). The TCR was taken from a woman between 55 and 75 years old with COVID-19, enrolled during active disease. CDR3 DNA sequence: TGTGCCAGCAGTCGGACTCCACCCTACGAGCAGTACTTC. It codes for CASSRTPPYEQYF.